This T cell receptor beta chain was obtained from a study of blood T cell repertoires in COVID-19. Study as a whole: Researchers got acute and convalescent COVID-19 samples from the United States, Italy and Spain.

Per the original data handling: Quantification of nucleated cells was approximated via reference gene primer amplification. The repertoire was sequenced with immunoSEQ multiplex PCR; TCRdb's copy has only in-frame clones and lacks some. For V, J and clone size, that table is used; D and trimming come from the DNA. The data show about 94,000 clones, around 67% seen once. During active infection, Seattle patients enrolled and were then monitored through disease. From germline, CDR1 is LGHNA and CDR2 YNFKEQ. This CDR3 has 15 amino acids. The junction had 6 bases not matched to a gene; V was cut back by 2 bases and J by 5 bases.

The clonotype comes from a man between 65 and 85 years old with COVID-19, enrolled during active disease. Sequences were obtained from peripheral blood. The chain uses TRBV4-2 and TRBJ2-7; 10 nucleotides align to TRBD1. The CDR3 loop reads CASSQPRQGADEQYF. The CDR3, as DNA: TGTGCCAGCAGCCAACCACGACAGGGGGCAGACGAGCAGTACTTC.